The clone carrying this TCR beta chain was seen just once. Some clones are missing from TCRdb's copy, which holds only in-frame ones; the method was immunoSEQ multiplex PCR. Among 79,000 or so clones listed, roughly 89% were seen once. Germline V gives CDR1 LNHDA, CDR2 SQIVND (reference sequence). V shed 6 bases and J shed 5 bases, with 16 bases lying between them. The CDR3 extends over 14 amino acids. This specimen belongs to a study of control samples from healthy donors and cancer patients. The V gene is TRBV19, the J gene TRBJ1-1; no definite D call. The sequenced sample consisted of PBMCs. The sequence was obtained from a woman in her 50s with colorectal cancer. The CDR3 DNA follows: TGTGCCAGTAGGGGAGACCGTGGCAGGACTGAAGCTTTCTTT. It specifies CASRGDRGRTEAFF.